This T cell receptor (beta chain) was captured by sequencing in a study of blood T cell repertoires in COVID-19. Trimming removed 7 bases at V and 7 bases at J, with 16 bases between. CDR3 length: 12 residues. Per the germline V gene, CDR1 is SQVTM and CDR2 is ANQGSEA. Methods used by the authors: Counts of nucleated cells, estimated from reference gene primer amplification, were obtained. Produced via immunoSEQ multiplex PCR; TCRdb's table is partial and in-frame only. V and J calls and clone size are given by that table; D and trimming were obtained from the DNA. The table lists approximately 180,000 clones, roughly nine tenths of them singletons.

This receptor was obtained from a human donor with acute COVID-19. The donor label of this sample is uncertain. The chain uses TRBV29-1 and TRBJ1-2; the D gene is possibly TRBD1 (6 bases). The sequenced sample was PBMCs or T cells enriched from blood (not recorded which). Here the CDR3 DNA reads TGCAGCGCCTATCAGGGGTTCTTTGGCTACACCTTC. Protein product: CSAYQGFFGYTF.